The 29 T cell receptor beta chains below come from one sample, sequenced in a study of control samples from healthy donors and cancer patients. Assay: immunoSEQ multiplex PCR; the TCRdb copy retains only in-frame clones and omits some. The repertoire holds 99,000 or so clones, with around 82% as singletons. Sequenced input: blood. All receptors derive from a woman aged 45-59 years in good health.

Regarding this clone: An end of the junction differs from the germline gene, which may be a read error. The chain joins TRBV2 to TRBJ1-2; TRBD1 agrees at 9 bases. CDR1 SNHLY and CDR2 FYNNEI come from the germline V gene. The CDR3 is made up of 15 amino acids. The chain's CDR3 is CASSGEGQGIYSYTF. The CDR3 coding sequence is TGTGCCAGCAGTGGCGAGGGACAGGGAATCTATAGCTACACCTTC. Supplemented by reference TRBV2 and TRBJ1-2, the full variable domain reads EPEVTQTPSHQVTQMGQEVILRCVPISNHLYFYWYRQILGQKVEFLVSFYNNEISEKSEIFDDQFSVERPDGSNFTLKIRSTKLEDSAMYFCASSGEGQGIYSYTFGSGTRLTVV.

This clone was counted between two and nine times. This chain uses TRBV15 with TRBJ2-7; no firm D call. V lost 3 bases to trimming and J lost 2 bases, with 11 bases between them. The CDR3 is made up of 14 amino acids. Germline assignment: CDR1 LNHNV and CDR2 YYDKDF (reference sequence). CDR3 sequence: CATSRRTDTYEQYF. In nucleotides, the CDR3 is TGTGCCACCAGCAGGCGGACGGATACCTACGAGCAGTACTTC.

This CDR3 reads CASSQDWTGSYNSPLHF. For the CDR3, the DNA is TGTGCCAGCAGCCAAGACTGGACAGGCTCCTATAATTCACCCCTCCACTTT. The V and J genes are TRBV3-1 (or the pseudogene TRBV3-2) and TRBJ1-6; TRBD1 matches at 7 bases. V lost 0 bases, J lost 0 bases, and 2 bases stayed unmatched. CDR3 length equals 17 residues. CDR1 and CDR2 from the germline V gene are LGHDT and YNNKEL (reference sequence).

The V gene is TRBV21-1, the J gene TRBJ1-2; TRBD1, as called in the table, went unchecked against the DNA. TRBV21-1 has pseudogene status. CDR3 length: 16 residues. The CDR3 bases are TGTGCCAGCGGAACCGGGACAGGGGGCTTTGACTATGGCTACACCTTC. It translates to CASGTGTGGFDYGYTF.

This clone appeared a few times. The CDR3 DNA is TGCGCCAGCAGCCAAGAATCAGAGCGAACGACGCAGTATTTT. Translation gives CASSQESERTTQYF. This sequence joins TRBV4-3 and TRBJ2-3; D not certain. The CDR3 consists of 14 residues. The germline gives CDR1 LGHNA, CDR2 YSLEER. V lost 0 bases and J 9 bases, leaving 13 bases between the germline ends.

The chain recombines TRBV5-1 with TRBJ1-2, with 7 nucleotides matching TRBD1. The CDR3 is 15 residues long. J was trimmed by 6 bases and V by 3 bases; bases with no gene match: 11. Germline V lookup: CDR1 SGHRS, CDR2 YFSETQ. The CDR3 reads CASSSSGRGPDGYTF. CDR3 DNA: TGCGCCAGCAGCTCCTCGGGGAGGGGGCCTGATGGCTACACCTTC.

The chain couples TRBV6-1 to TRBJ2-1; 8 nucleotides match TRBD1. The germline gives CDR1 MNHNS, CDR2 SASEGT. The V gene end was trimmed by 3 bases and the J gene end by 0 bases; junction bases not matched to a gene: 7. The CDR3 contains 17 residues. The CDR3 here is CASSDLPGGFSYNEQFF. The CDR3 DNA sequence: TGTGCCAGCAGTGACCTACCAGGGGGCTTCTCCTACAATGAGCAGTTCTTC.

The CDR3 sequence: CATLISTGASEQYF. As DNA, the CDR3 is TGTGCCACCCTTATTAGTACAGGGGCCTCCGAGCAGTACTTC. The chain has TRBV28 and TRBJ2-7, with 7 bases fitting TRBD1. The CDR3 is made up of 14 amino acids. From germline, CDR1 is MDHEN and CDR2 SYDVKM. V shed 10 bases and J 6 bases; nucleotides not matched to a gene: 15. Full variable domain (rest looked up from reference TRBV28 and TRBJ2-7): DVKVTQSSRYLVKRTGEKVFLECVQDMDHENMFWYRQDPGLGLRLIYFSYDVKMKEKGDIPEGYSVSREKKERFSLILESASTNQTSMYLCATLISTGASEQYFGPGTRLTVT.

The table lists this clone with a few counts. V gene TRBV7-2 combines with J gene TRBJ2-3; TRBD2 agrees at 7 bases. V shed 5 bases, J shed 0 bases, and the junction held 5 bases outside the gene matches. This CDR3 comprises 15 residues. Germline CDR1 is SGHTA and CDR2 is FQGNSA. CDR3 nucleotides: TGTGCCAGCAGCAAATGGACTAGTAGCACAGATACGCAGTATTTT. This sequence encodes CASSKWTSSTDTQYF.

The chain employs TRBV6-1 and TRBJ2-3; TRBD2 aligns across 12 bases. The germline CDR1 and CDR2 sequences are MNHNS and SASEGT. The CDR3 covers 15 residues. V gave up 2 bases and J gave up 4 bases; unmatched junction bases: 1. CDR3 sequence: CASSELAGGPDTQYF. As DNA, the CDR3 is TGTGCCAGCAGTGAACTAGCGGGAGGGCCAGATACGCAGTATTTT.

The chain couples TRBV3-1 (or the pseudogene TRBV3-2) to TRBJ2-2, with 7 bases lining up with TRBD2. The CDR3 is 14 residues long. Germline V CDR1 and CDR2: LGHDT, YNNKEL (reference sequence). The ends lost 6 bases at V and 5 bases at J; junction bases unmatched: 6. CDR3 amino acids: CASRTGLITGELFF. CDR3 DNA: TGTGCCAGCAGGACGGGACTAATTACCGGGGAGCTGTTTTTT.

The gene calls are TRBV10-3 and TRBJ2-3; D unclear. The CDR3 contains 13 residues. The germline V gene encodes CDR1 ENHRY and CDR2 SYGVKD. The V gene lost 6 bases and the J gene lost 0 bases, with 7 bases spanning the gap. CDR3 coding DNA: TGTGCCATCAGAAGCGATAGCACAGATACGCAGTATTTT. It translates to CAIRSDSTDTQYF.

The V and J genes are TRBV27 and TRBJ1-4, with D possibly being TRBD1 (6 bases). With 4 bases removed from V and 7 bases from J, the gap between germline ends came to 16 bases. CDR3 length: 15 amino acids. Germline V gene lookup returns CDR1 MNHEY and CDR2 SMNVEV (reference sequence). The CDR3 sequence: CASSSTGTQGEKLFF. The CDR3 DNA reads as TGTGCCAGCAGTTCTACAGGGACTCAGGGTGAAAAACTGTTTTTT.

This clone appeared a few times. This same CDR3 is encoded by further DNA sequences in the sample. The rearrangement joins TRBV11-3 to TRBJ2-1, with unresolved D. The V end was cut by 1 base, the J end by 5 bases, with 6 bases between. Germline loops: CDR1 SGHNT, CDR2 YENEEA. CDR3 length: 13 amino acids. The CDR3 DNA follows: TGTGCCAGCAGCTTAGGTCGGAACAATGAGCAGTTCTTC. Amino acid sequence: CASSLGRNNEQFF.

This chain joins TRBV9 and TRBJ1-1; possible D gene TRBD1, 5 bases. The CDR3 consists of 14 residues. The V end was cut by 1 base, the J end by 4 bases, with 11 bases between. The germline CDR1 and CDR2 sequences are SGDLS and YYNGEE. CDR3 loop: CASSVRGAATEAFF. The CDR3 DNA reads as TGTGCCAGCAGCGTACGAGGGGCGGCCACTGAAGCTTTCTTT.

J is TRBJ1-3 and V is TRBV7-9, with 9 bases aligning to TRBD1. Germline V lookup: CDR1 SEHNR, CDR2 FQNEAQ (reference sequence). V lost 2 bases to trimming and J lost 5 bases; unmatched junction nucleotides: 13. This CDR3 region has 18 residues. The CDR3 sequence: CASSLRPTRDRARNTIYF. Here the CDR3 DNA reads TGTGCCAGCAGCTTACGGCCGACACGGGACAGGGCGAGAAACACCATATATTTT.

The gene calls are TRBV12-5 and TRBJ1-1; 7 nucleotides align to TRBD1. The CDR3 covers 15 residues. The germline V gene has CDR1 LGHNT and CDR2 FRNRAP. Trimming took 1 base from V and 3 from J; bases not matched to a gene: 5. The CDR3 DNA is TGTGCTAGTGGTTTGGGACAGGGACTTGACACTGAAGCTTTCTTT. It specifies CASGLGQGLDTEAFF.

The chain joins TRBV7-9 to TRBJ1-1; D not resolved. The CDR3 covers 13 residues. Germline V gene lookup returns CDR1 SEHNR and CDR2 FQNEAQ (reference sequence). The V end was cut by 5 bases, the J end by 2 bases, with 9 bases between. The CDR3 loop is CASSPHTNTEAFF. The DNA of the CDR3 is TGTGCCAGCAGCCCCCACACCAACACTGAAGCTTTCTTT.

This clone came up a few times. This rearrangement joins TRBV5-1 to TRBJ1-2; 9 bases align to TRBD1. J gave up 5 bases and V 4 bases, and 12 bases lay outside the gene matches. CDR3 size: 16 residues. Germline values: CDR1 SGHRS, CDR2 YFSETQ. In DNA, the CDR3 is TGCGCCAGCAGCGACGAGGGACAGGGAGTGGGGTATGGCTACACCTTC. It translates to CASSDEGQGVGYGYTF.

This clone was detected only a few times. The CDR3 here is CASSSTGWSNQPQHF. The CDR3 DNA reads as TGTGCCAGTAGCTCGACAGGGTGGAGCAATCAGCCCCAGCATTTT. The rearrangement uses TRBV19 and TRBJ1-5; TRBD1 matches 7 bases. CDR3 length equals 15 residues. Germline V gives CDR1 LNHDA, CDR2 SQIVND (reference sequence). Trimming at V came to 6 bases and at J to 1 base, leaving 6 bases not matched to a gene.

The rearrangement joins TRBV28 to TRBJ1-1; 10 bases are a match to TRBD1. Per the germline V gene, CDR1 is MDHEN and CDR2 is SYDVKM. J was trimmed by 4 bases and V by 7 bases; bases with no gene match: 9. This CDR3 contains 15 residues. CDR3 in amino acids: CASTRQGALGTEAFF. The CDR3 DNA reads TGTGCCAGCACCCGACAGGGGGCGCTAGGCACTGAAGCTTTCTTT.

The rearrangement links TRBV5-6 to TRBJ1-6; 9 nucleotides match TRBD1. The CDR3 has 18 amino acids. J lost 0 bases, V lost 1 base, and 5 bases had no gene match. Germline assignment: CDR1 SGHDT and CDR2 YYEEEE. The CDR3, as DNA: TGTGCCAGCAGCTTGTGGACAGGGGCGAGCTCCTATAATTCACCCCTCCACTTT. Its protein is CASSLWTGASSYNSPLHF. The variable domain in full, completed from reference TRBV5-6 and TRBJ1-6, reads DAGVTQSPTHLIKTRGQQVTLRCSPKSGHDTVSWYQQALGQGPQFIFQYYEEEERQRGNFPDRFSGHQFPNYSSELNVNALLLGDSALYLCASSLWTGASSYNSPLHFGNGTRLTVT.

The chain is built from TRBV30 and TRBJ2-2; 8 bases fit TRBD2. V was pared by 8 bases and J by 5 bases, with 10 bases of the junction left unmatched. From germline, CDR1 is GTSNPN and CDR2 SVGIG (reference sequence). The CDR3 length is 14 residues. The chain's CDR3 is CAGTRRGGTGELFF. Here the CDR3 DNA reads TGTGCCGGGACACGACGGGGGGGGACCGGGGAGCTGTTTTTT.

This clone came up a few times. V is TRBV30 and J is TRBJ2-1, with 15 bases fitting TRBD2. J gave up 0 bases and V 3 bases, and 3 bases lay outside the gene matches. The CDR3 covers 17 residues. Germline V gene data show CDR1 as GTSNPN and CDR2 as SVGIG (reference sequence). CDR3 residues: CAWSGTSGRSSYNEQFF. As DNA, the CDR3 is TGTGCCTGGAGCGGGACTAGCGGGAGGAGCTCCTACAATGAGCAGTTCTTC. Full variable domain (remainder filled in from reference TRBV30 and TRBJ2-1): SQTIHQWPATLVQPVGSPLSLECTVEGTSNPNLYWYRQAAGRGLQLLFYSVGIGQISSEVPQNLSASRPQDRQFILSSKKLLLSDSGFYLCAWSGTSGRSSYNEQFFGPGTRLTVL.

By sample share, this clone is medium-sized. This chain connects TRBV12-3 or TRBV12-4 to TRBJ2-7, with 7 bases aligning to TRBD1. V shed 4 bases, J shed 3 bases, and the junction held 3 bases outside the gene matches. This CDR3 contains 13 residues. CDR3 sequence (DNA): TGTGCCAGCAGTTCGGGACAGCACTACGAGCAGTACTTC. Translation gives CASSSGQHYEQYF.

The chain couples TRBV29-1 to TRBJ2-7; D unresolved. Germline V CDR1 and CDR2: SQVTM, ANQGSEA. V lost 3 bases and J 3 bases, leaving 9 bases between the germline ends. This CDR3 comprises 12 residues. The chain's CDR3 is CSVEASGYEQYF. CDR3 sequence (DNA): TGCAGCGTTGAGGCTAGTGGCTACGAGCAGTACTTC.

This clone turned up a few times. The rearrangement uses TRBV7-2 and TRBJ1-6; 7 nucleotides align to TRBD1. The J segment lost 7 bases and the V segment lost 1 base, leaving 7 bases of the junction unmatched. CDR3 length equals 16 residues. Germline CDR1 reads SGHTA; CDR2 reads FQGNSA. CDR3 coding DNA: TGTGCCAGCAGCTTAGAATTGGGACAGCCGAATTCACCCCTCCACTTT. Residues: CASSLELGQPNSPLHF.

This clone is medium-sized within its sample. V usage is TRBV5-4 and J usage is TRBJ1-1, with TRBD1 identical over 7 bases. In germline, CDR1 is SGHNT, CDR2 YYREEE (reference sequence). Losses at the gene ends were 9 bases for V and 0 bases for J; bases not matched to a gene: 8. This CDR3 is 14 amino acids long. As DNA, the CDR3 is TGTGCCACCCGGACAGGAGCCATGAACACTGAAGCTTTCTTT. Protein: CATRTGAMNTEAFF.

In nucleotides, the CDR3 is TGTGCCACCAGCAGTACGACAGGGCTCCGAGGCTACACCTTC. Protein product: CATSSTTGLRGYTF. V is TRBV15 and J is TRBJ1-2, with TRBD1 matching over 7 bases. CDR1 is LNHNV and CDR2 is YYDKDF in the germline V gene (reference sequence). V lost 3 bases to trimming and J lost 8 bases; unmatched junction nucleotides: 9. There are 14 residues in the CDR3.